Following are 25 T cell receptor beta chains from one sample sequenced in a study of tumor and adjacent non-tumor tissue in lung cancer. This sample's RNA came from whole unsorted tissue. A modified ARM-PCR protocol with three rounds of nested PCR amplified TCRbeta. TCRdb reanalysed the multiplex PCR reads using MiXCR and keeps one entry per CDR3 protein. Among tens of thousands of distinct CDR3 sequences, roughly 66% were seen once, and the ten largest hold 15% to 20%. Material: lung tumor tissue. Receptor source: a man in his sixties with non-small cell lung cancer.

Regarding this clonotype: A read error is possible here, since a much larger clone lies one base away. The chain couples TRBV5-4 to TRBJ2-6, with D possibly matching TRBD2 (7 bases). This CDR3 contains 14 residues. Per the germline V gene, CDR1 is SGHNT and CDR2 is YYREEE (reference sequence). The CDR3 loop reads CVSRGGVGANVLTF. The CDR3 region has the DNA TGTGTCAGCAGAGGGGGGGTTGGGGCCAACGTCCTGACTTTC.

In regard to this clonotype: Being one base from a much bigger clone, this may be a read error. The CDR3 ends on some other residue instead of the conserved phenylalanine or tryptophan, so this is likely a read error. The chain has TRBV29-1 and TRBJ1-5; no firm D call. CDR1 is SQVTM, CDR2 ANQGSEA, per germline. The CDR3 has 12 amino acids. Trimming removed 4 bases from V and 0 bases from J, with 4 bases in between. CDR3 coding DNA: TGCAGCGTTGGGGATAGCAATCAGCCCCAGCATCTT. Encoded protein: CSVGDSNQPQHL.

With regard to this clonotype: The junction does not match germline at one end; this may be a read error. As DNA, the CDR3 is TGTCCCAGCAGCTTACATCCGGGACAGGGTATGGTAGATGAGCAGTTCTTC. Protein product: CPSSLHPGQGMVDEQFF. The chain has TRBV11-1 and TRBJ2-1; 9 bases line up with TRBD1. Germline V gene lookup returns CDR1 SGHAT and CDR2 FQDESV (reference sequence). This CDR3 region has 17 residues. Drawing the rest from reference TRBV11-1 and TRBJ2-1, the complete variable domain is EAEVAQSPRYKITEKSQAVAFWCDPISGHATLYWYRQILGQGPELLVQFQDESVVDDSQLPKDRFSAERLKGVDSTLKIQPAELGDSAMYLCPSSLHPGQGMVDEQFFGPGTRLTVL.

This clonotype was picked up many times. In DNA, the CDR3 is TGTGCCAGCAGTTCTACGACGGGCGAGCAGTACTTC. Translation: CASSSTTGEQYF. The chain recombines TRBV6-6 with TRBJ2-7; D is unclear. Trimming shortened V by 4 bases and J by 6 bases, and 10 bases separated the two germline ends. The CDR3 length is 12 residues. The germline V gene has CDR1 MNHNY and CDR2 SVGAGI (reference sequence).

Of note for this clonotype: Mismatch with germline at one junction end may stem from a read error. The chain combines TRBV6-2 or TRBV6-3 with TRBJ1-2; D gene uncertain. Germline CDR1 reads MNHEY; CDR2 reads SVGEGT. CDR3 length equals 13 residues. CDR3 DNA: TGTGCCAGCAGAACTGACGGCTGCTATGACTACACCTTC. As protein: CASRTDGCYDYTF.

A remark on this clonotype: Relative to the germline gene, one junction end is altered; a read error may explain this. V gene TRBV6-6 combines with J gene TRBJ2-7; no reliable D call. The germline CDR1 and CDR2 sequences are MNHNY and SVGAGI (reference sequence). The CDR3 consists of 13 residues. CDR3 DNA: TGTGCCCGCAGTTACTCGATGGGTTACGAGCAGTACTTC. Translated: CARSYSMGYEQYF.

On this clonotype itself: A much larger clone is a single base away; this may be a read error. In DNA form, the CDR3 reads TGCTGTGCAAGGACTAGCTTTGCAGATACGCAGTATTTT. Translated, it gives CCARTSFADTQYF. The chain combines TRBV20-1 with TRBJ2-3; the match to TRBD2 covers 8 bases. The CDR3 runs to 13 residues. Germline-derived CDR1 and CDR2 are DFQATT and SNEGSKA (reference sequence).

This clonotype was seen ten or more times. The V call is TRBV29-1, the J call TRBJ2-1, with TRBD1 identical over 8 bases. Germline loops: CDR1 SQVTM, CDR2 ANQGSEA. The CDR3 has 13 residues. V dropped 6 bases and J dropped 5; count of bases not matched to a gene: 6. The CDR3 protein is CSVNRGTDNEQFF. In DNA form, the CDR3 reads TGCAGCGTCAACAGGGGGACGGACAATGAGCAGTTCTTC.

Notes on this clonotype: The junction departs from germline at one end; a sequencing error may be responsible. The V call is TRBV28, the J call TRBJ2-5; D unclear. The germline gives CDR1 MDHEN, CDR2 SYDVKM. The CDR3 runs 11 residues. The DNA for the CDR3 is TGTGCCAGCAGTTTATCAGAGACCCTGTACTTC. This gives the protein CASSLSETLYF.

Comment on this clonotype: Sequence at one end of the junction differs from germline and may be a read error. The chain links TRBV4-3 to TRBJ2-6; perhaps TRBD1 as D (5 bases). Germline loops: CDR1 LGHNA, CDR2 YSLEER. CDR3 length equals 18 residues. The CDR3 here is CANSQDRLTSSGANVLTF. The CDR3 nucleotides read TGCGCCAACAGCCAAGATCGGCTCACGAGCTCTGGGGCCAACGTCTTGACTTTC.

The chain carries TRBV11-1 and TRBJ2-5; 7 bases fit TRBD2. CDR1 and CDR2 from the germline V gene are SGHAT and FQDESV (reference sequence). CDR3 length: 13 amino acids. The J segment lost 5 bases and the V segment lost 5 bases, leaving 5 bases of the junction unmatched. This chain's CDR3 is CASSPGLDETQYF. The DNA for the CDR3 is TGTGCCAGCAGCCCTGGACTAGATGAGACCCAGTACTTC.

On this clonotype itself: Sequence at one end of the junction differs from germline and may be a read error. This chain links TRBV12-5 with TRBJ2-2; the D gene is possibly TRBD2 (6 bases). This CDR3 contains 15 residues. Germline assignment: CDR1 LGHNT and CDR2 FRNRAP. In DNA form, the CDR3 reads TGTGCTAGTGGTCCCGGACTACAGAGCGGCGGGGAGCTGTCTTTT. As protein: CASGPGLQSGGELSF.

This clonotype appeared a few times. The V gene is TRBV20-1, the J gene TRBJ1-4; no clear D. V was trimmed by 5 bases and J by 9 bases, leaving 16 bases between them. The CDR3 is 13 amino acids. CDR1 and CDR2 from the germline V gene are DFQATT and SNEGSKA (reference sequence). This chain's CDR3 is CSAQDGGGKKLFF. The CDR3 coding sequence is TGCAGTGCTCAAGACGGAGGTGGTAAAAAACTGTTTTTT.

Concerning this clonotype itself: The junction departs from germline at one end; a sequencing error may be responsible. Written as DNA, the CDR3 is TGTGTCAGCAGTGCGACCGCATTCACAGATACGCAGTATTTT. Translated, it gives CVSSATAFTDTQYF. This chain uses TRBV2 with TRBJ2-3; D unclear. The CDR3 extends over 14 amino acids. CDR1 SNHLY and CDR2 FYNNEI come from the germline V gene.

This clonotype was counted many times. The genes are TRBV20-1 and TRBJ1-3; no firm D call. V was cut by 4 bases and J by 4 bases, with 5 bases left in between. Looked up from germline, CDR1 is DFQATT and CDR2 is SNEGSKA (reference sequence). The CDR3 extends over 11 amino acids. Here the CDR3 reads CSANVGNTIYF. The CDR3 nucleotides are TGCAGTGCTAACGTGGGAAACACCATATATTTT.

Note on this clonotype: A much larger clone differs by one base, so this may be a read error. The rearrangement joins TRBV4-1 to TRBJ2-5; D is unclear. This CDR3 has 14 residues. Germline V gene lookup returns CDR1 MGHRA and CDR2 YSYEKL. Here the CDR3 DNA reads TGCGTCAGCAGCCAATTACGGCACCAAGAGACCCAGTACTTC. Amino acids: CVSSQLRHQETQYF.

Worth noting for this clonotype: The junction shows a germline mismatch at one end, possibly a read error. This chain connects TRBV28 to TRBJ2-7; D is ambiguous. In germline, CDR1 is MDHEN, CDR2 SYDVKM. CDR3 length: 14 amino acids. The CDR3 region is CAGSLPLPPYEQYF. CDR3 bases: TGTGCCGGCAGTCTCCCCCTCCCGCCCTACGAGCAGTACTTC.

Only one count was recorded for this clonotype. The junction does not match germline at one end; this may be a read error. The rearrangement links TRBV11-1 to TRBJ2-7; TRBD1 agrees at 11 bases. The CDR3 is made up of 15 amino acids. In germline, CDR1 is SGHAT, CDR2 FQDESV (reference sequence). The CDR3 spells CTSSIPDRGPYEQYF. The CDR3 coding sequence is TGTACCAGCAGCATACCGGACAGGGGGCCCTACGAGCAATACTTC.

In regard to this clonotype: A read error may produce the germline difference seen at one junction end. The chain carries TRBV5-1 and TRBJ1-1; no reliable D call. From germline, CDR1 is SGHRS and CDR2 YFSETQ. This CDR3 spans 16 amino acids. The CDR3 loop is CASSFDSASSLTEVFF. The CDR3 DNA follows: TGTGCCAGCAGCTTTGATTCGGCATCTTCCTTGACTGAAGTTTTCTTT.

On this clonotype: A read error may explain this, as a much larger clone is one base away. This rearrangement joins TRBV5-7 to TRBJ2-6; D may be TRBD1 or TRBD2 (5 bases each). TRBV5-7 is assigned to the ORF class and has an uncertain function. The CDR3 totals 16 residues. V gave up 7 bases and J gave up 0 bases, with 14 bases separating them. This chain's CDR3 is CASGQGRCSGANVLTF. DNA for the CDR3: TGTGCCAGCGGGCAGGGACGGTGCTCTGGGGCCAACGTCCTGACTTTC.

This clonotype was counted only a few times. V is TRBV5-1 and J is TRBJ2-2, with 8 bases fitting TRBD2. J gave up 9 bases and V 5 bases, and 9 bases lay outside the gene matches. CDR1 SGHRS and CDR2 YFSETQ come from the germline V gene. There are 14 residues in the CDR3. CDR3 sequence: CASRTLAGTRELFF. CDR3 coding DNA: TGCGCCAGCAGAACCCTAGCGGGTACCAGGGAGCTGTTTTTT. The full variable domain, in which reference TRBV5-1 and TRBJ2-2 provide the parts outside the CDR3, is KAGVTQTPRYLIKTRGQQVTLSCSPISGHRSVSWYQQTPGQGLQFLFEYFSETQRNKGNFPGRFSGRQFSNSRSEMNVSTLELGDSALYLCASRTLAGTRELFFGEGSRLTVL.

In regard to this clonotype: One junction end does not reproduce the germline sequence, and a read error may be involved. The J gene is TRBJ2-7, the V gene TRBV6-5; 8 bases line up with TRBD1. This CDR3 is 16 amino acids long. Germline V gives CDR1 MNHEY, CDR2 SVGAGI. CDR3 nucleotides: TGTGCCAGCGGTTCCGATCCGGGACAGGCCCTATACGAACAGTACTTC. Translating it yields CASGSDPGQALYEQYF.

This clonotype came up many times. This chain connects TRBV20-1 to TRBJ1-5, with D possibly being TRBD1 (5 bases). Per the germline V gene, CDR1 is DFQATT and CDR2 is SNEGSKA (reference sequence). The CDR3 runs 15 residues. V dropped 6 bases and J dropped 1 base, with 16 bases sitting between them. CDR3 region: CSAVPQGLSNQPQHF. In DNA, the CDR3 is TGCAGTGCAGTCCCCCAGGGTTTAAGCAATCAGCCCCAGCATTTT.

There are many counts of this clonotype. V usage is TRBV29-1 and J usage is TRBJ2-1; 7 bases align to TRBD2. Germline V gene lookup returns CDR1 SQVTM and CDR2 ANQGSEA. This CDR3 is built from 12 residues. The V segment lost 7 bases and the J segment 8 bases; nucleotides outside the gene matches: 8. Written as DNA, the CDR3 is TGCAGCGCTGGGGGGGTAGTAGATGAGCAGTTCTTC. Translating it yields CSAGGVVDEQFF.

As for this clonotype: At one boundary the junction diverges from the germline segment, which might be a read error. The chain joins TRBV12-3 or TRBV12-4 to TRBJ2-7, with D possibly TRBD1 on 6 matching bases. The CDR3 totals 14 residues. The CDR3 loop reads CASSLPRTDYKQYF. As DNA, the CDR3 is TGTGCCAGCAGCCTTCCAAGGACAGACTACAAGCAGTACTTC.